Listed below are T cell receptor beta chains from one sample, sequenced in a study of blood T cell repertoires in COVID-19. Sequenced by immunoSEQ multiplex PCR; TCRdb stores in-frame clones only, minus some. The sample yields roughly 130,000 clones, roughly 84% seen once. Input material: PBMCs or T cells enriched from blood (not recorded which). The receptors stem from a middle-aged man with acute COVID-19. Both conserved end residues are part of each CDR3. Fields, in order: J gene, V gene, D gene, clone size, CDR3 protein, CDR3 DNA. The D gene is left open where the match is weak. For some rows the clone size is stated as once, few or many, or as a class when expanded; others skip it.

j_gene: TRBJ2-7
v_gene: TRBV28
d_gene: TRBD2
abundance: -
CDR3aa: CASTTLAGGSYEQYF
CDR3nt: TGTGCCAGCACTACACTAGCGGGGGGATCCTACGAGCAGTACTTC

j_gene: TRBJ2-2
v_gene: TRBV7-9
d_gene: -
abundance: once
CDR3aa: CASSSNKVANTGELFF
CDR3nt: TGTGCCAGCAGCTCCAACAAAGTCGCGAACACCGGGGAGCTGTTTTTT

j_gene: TRBJ2-1
v_gene: TRBV30
d_gene: TRBD2
abundance: few
CDR3aa: CASSGLAGGRNEQFF
CDR3nt: TGTGCCTCCTCCGGACTAGCGGGGGGTAGGAATGAGCAGTTCTTC

j_gene: TRBJ1-5
v_gene: TRBV15
d_gene: TRBD1
abundance: -
CDR3aa: CATSREGQGDQPQHF
CDR3nt: TGTGCCACCAGCAGAGAGGGACAGGGAGATCAGCCCCAGCATTTT

j_gene: TRBJ1-2
v_gene: TRBV28
d_gene: TRBD1
abundance: few
CDR3aa: CASSYPPGQGYYGYTF
CDR3nt: TGTGCCAGCAGTTATCCGCCGGGACAGGGGTACTATGGCTACACCTTC

j_gene: TRBJ1-1
v_gene: TRBV6-5
d_gene: TRBD1
abundance: few
CDR3aa: CASSPRGTVNTEAFF
CDR3nt: TGTGCCAGCAGCCCACGGGGGACAGTTAACACTGAAGCTTTCTTT

j_gene: TRBJ2-7
v_gene: TRBV5-6
d_gene: -
abundance: -
CDR3aa: CASSSTGLVEQYF
CDR3nt: TGTGCCAGCAGCTCGACTGGCCTAGTCGAGCAGTACTTC

j_gene: TRBJ2-2
v_gene: TRBV5-1
d_gene: -
abundance: -
CDR3aa: CASSLEGGRTGELFF
CDR3nt: TGCGCCAGCAGCTTGGAAGGGGGTCGGACCGGGGAGCTGTTTTTT

j_gene: TRBJ1-1
v_gene: TRBV19
d_gene: -
abundance: once
CDR3aa: CASSVTADTEAFF
CDR3nt: TGTGCCAGTAGTGTTACAGCTGACACTGAAGCTTTCTTT

j_gene: TRBJ2-7
v_gene: TRBV10-1
d_gene: -
abundance: -
CDR3aa: CASSLGLNYEQYF
CDR3nt: TGCGCCAGCAGTCTCGGACTGAACTACGAGCAGTACTTC

j_gene: TRBJ1-1
v_gene: TRBV2
d_gene: -
abundance: -
CDR3aa: CASSNQDYTEAFF
CDR3nt: TGTGCCAGCAGTAACCAGGATTATACTGAAGCTTTCTTT

j_gene: TRBJ1-2
v_gene: TRBV11-2
d_gene: -
abundance: once
CDR3aa: CASSFGIANYGYTF
CDR3nt: TGTGCCAGCAGCTTCGGGATAGCTAACTATGGCTACACCTTC

j_gene: TRBJ1-5
v_gene: TRBV7-9
d_gene: -
abundance: -
CDR3aa: CASSLDRTPNQPQHF
CDR3nt: TGTGCCAGCAGCCTAGACAGAACACCAAATCAGCCCCAGCATTTT

j_gene: TRBJ1-1
v_gene: TRBV18
d_gene: -
abundance: -
CDR3aa: CASSPTGNTEAFF
CDR3nt: TGTGCCAGCTCACCCACAGGGAACACTGAAGCTTTCTTT

j_gene: TRBJ1-6
v_gene: TRBV11-2
d_gene: TRBD1
abundance: -
CDR3aa: CASSPAGTGNSPLHF
CDR3nt: TGTGCCAGCAGCCCTGCGGGGACAGGGAATTCACCCCTCCACTTT

j_gene: TRBJ2-7
v_gene: TRBV27
d_gene: TRBD1
abundance: -
CDR3aa: CASSLSVERRTGAYEQYF
CDR3nt: TGTGCCAGCAGTTTATCAGTGGAGAGAAGGACAGGGGCCTACGAGCAGTACTTC

j_gene: TRBJ1-1
v_gene: TRBV6-5
d_gene: -
abundance: -
CDR3aa: CASHGYSGTEAFF
CDR3nt: TGTGCCAGCCATGGATACAGTGGGACTGAAGCTTTCTTT

j_gene: TRBJ1-2
v_gene: TRBV4-3
d_gene: -
abundance: -
CDR3aa: CASSQEVDFSSYGYTF
CDR3nt: TGCGCCAGCAGCCAAGAGGTGGACTTCAGCAGCTATGGCTACACCTTC

j_gene: TRBJ2-3
v_gene: TRBV15
d_gene: TRBD2
abundance: -
CDR3aa: CATSRPSGSVDTQYF
CDR3nt: TGTGCCACCAGCAGACCTAGCGGGAGTGTGGATACGCAGTATTTT

j_gene: TRBJ1-1
v_gene: TRBV5-1
d_gene: -
abundance: -
CDR3aa: CASSLSGITSTEAFF
CDR3nt: TGCGCCAGCAGCCTAAGCGGGATTACCTCTACTGAAGCTTTCTTT

j_gene: TRBJ1-1
v_gene: TRBV14
d_gene: -
abundance: -
CDR3aa: CASSKGRDTEAFF
CDR3nt: TGTGCCAGCAGTAAAGGGAGGGACACTGAAGCTTTCTTT

j_gene: TRBJ2-2
v_gene: TRBV7-9
d_gene: -
abundance: -
CDR3aa: CASSSRGGAGELFF
CDR3nt: TGTGCCAGCAGCTCCAGGGGCGGAGCCGGGGAGCTGTTTTTT

j_gene: TRBJ1-5
v_gene: TRBV19
d_gene: TRBD1
abundance: few
CDR3aa: CASSIGDRVDQPQHF
CDR3nt: TGTGCCAGTAGTATAGGAGACAGGGTGGATCAGCCCCAGCATTTT

j_gene: TRBJ1-2
v_gene: TRBV6-5
d_gene: -
abundance: -
CDR3aa: CASSYRGTMSYTF
CDR3nt: TGTGCCAGCAGTTACAGGGGGACTATGAGTTACACCTTC

j_gene: TRBJ1-2
v_gene: TRBV28
d_gene: -
abundance: -
CDR3aa: CASSPYSSNRQHRAKYGYTF
CDR3nt: TGTGCCAGCAGCCCTTATTCCTCTAACCGACAGCACCGGGCCAAATATGGCTACACCTTC

j_gene: TRBJ2-7
v_gene: TRBV7-9
d_gene: TRBD2
abundance: -
CDR3aa: CASSDGQGEGTYEQYF
CDR3nt: TGTGCCAGCAGCGACGGCCAAGGGGAGGGAACCTACGAGCAGTACTTC

j_gene: TRBJ1-5
v_gene: TRBV3-1/TRBV3-2
d_gene: -
abundance: -
CDR3aa: CASSQGGRRNQPQHF
CDR3nt: TGTGCCAGCAGCCAAGGGGGGAGGCGCAATCAGCCCCAGCATTTT

j_gene: TRBJ1-1
v_gene: TRBV4-3
d_gene: -
abundance: -
CDR3aa: CASSQGVGGSEAFF
CDR3nt: TGCGCCAGCAGCCAAGGTGTCGGGGGGTCTGAAGCTTTCTTT

j_gene: TRBJ2-1
v_gene: TRBV5-1
d_gene: TRBD2
abundance: -
CDR3aa: CASSPRLAGALNEQFF
CDR3nt: TGCGCCAGCAGCCCGAGACTAGCGGGGGCCCTAAATGAGCAGTTCTTC

j_gene: TRBJ2-1
v_gene: TRBV7-9
d_gene: TRBD1
abundance: once
CDR3aa: CASSPWTGGHNEQFF
CDR3nt: TGTGCCAGCAGCCCATGGACAGGGGGCCACAATGAGCAGTTCTTC

j_gene: TRBJ2-1
v_gene: TRBV20-1
d_gene: -
abundance: once
CDR3aa: CSASSFYGRGYNEQFF
CDR3nt: TGCAGTGCTAGTTCCTTCTACGGGAGAGGTTACAATGAGCAGTTCTTC

j_gene: TRBJ2-6
v_gene: TRBV28
d_gene: -
abundance: -
CDR3aa: CASSPTVSGANVLTF
CDR3nt: TGTGCCAGCAGTCCCACTGTCTCTGGGGCCAACGTCCTGACTTTC

j_gene: TRBJ1-1
v_gene: TRBV20-1
d_gene: -
abundance: -
CDR3aa: CSAKQEIEAFF
CDR3nt: TGCAGTGCCAAACAGGAGATTGAAGCTTTCTTT

j_gene: TRBJ1-2
v_gene: TRBV28
d_gene: TRBD1
abundance: -
CDR3aa: CASSFGGGVNYGYTF
CDR3nt: TGTGCCAGCAGTTTTGGAGGGGGCGTTAACTATGGCTACACCTTC

j_gene: TRBJ1-3
v_gene: TRBV11-2
d_gene: -
abundance: -
CDR3aa: CASSPNRVSSGNTIYF
CDR3nt: TGTGCCAGCAGCCCAAACAGGGTCAGCTCTGGAAACACCATATATTTT

j_gene: TRBJ1-1
v_gene: TRBV20-1
d_gene: TRBD1
abundance: -
CDR3aa: CSASEGQGTEAFF
CDR3nt: TGCAGTGCTAGTGAAGGACAGGGTACTGAAGCTTTCTTT

j_gene: TRBJ1-4
v_gene: TRBV15
d_gene: -
abundance: -
CDR3aa: CATSLTPTTNEKLFF
CDR3nt: TGTGCCACCAGCTTGACACCGACAACTAATGAAAAACTGTTTTTT

j_gene: TRBJ1-4
v_gene: TRBV6-5
d_gene: -
abundance: -
CDR3aa: CASRQPAGGQEKLFF
CDR3nt: TGTGCCAGCAGACAACCTGCCGGCGGTCAAGAAAAACTGTTTTTT

j_gene: TRBJ1-1
v_gene: TRBV18
d_gene: -
abundance: -
CDR3aa: CASSPAGKRNTEAFF
CDR3nt: TGTGCCAGCTCACCAGCAGGGAAACGGAACACTGAAGCTTTCTTT

j_gene: TRBJ1-1
v_gene: TRBV10-3
d_gene: -
abundance: -
CDR3aa: CAISERGWDTEAFF
CDR3nt: TGTGCCATCAGTGAGCGGGGGTGGGACACTGAAGCTTTCTTT

j_gene: TRBJ1-5
v_gene: TRBV4-1
d_gene: -
abundance: -
CDR3aa: CASSQGRGGNQPQHF
CDR3nt: TGCGCCAGCAGCCAGGGGAGGGGTGGGAATCAGCCCCAGCATTTT

j_gene: TRBJ2-5
v_gene: TRBV7-9
d_gene: TRBD2
abundance: -
CDR3aa: CASSQRSRMAGGRQETQYF
CDR3nt: TGTGCCAGCAGCCAACGGTCGAGAATGGCGGGGGGACGGCAAGAGACCCAGTACTTC

j_gene: TRBJ1-6
v_gene: TRBV7-2
d_gene: TRBD1
abundance: -
CDR3aa: CASSASHPTGTGSPLHF
CDR3nt: TGTGCCAGCAGCGCGTCGCACCCCACAGGGACAGGTTCACCCCTCCACTTT

j_gene: TRBJ1-3
v_gene: TRBV28
d_gene: TRBD1
abundance: -
CDR3aa: CASSPTGEIGNTIYF
CDR3nt: TGTGCCAGCAGCCCGACAGGGGAGATTGGAAACACCATATATTTT

j_gene: TRBJ2-7
v_gene: TRBV27
d_gene: -
abundance: -
CDR3aa: CASSLSLGPHEQYF
CDR3nt: TGTGCCAGCAGTTTATCCCTCGGTCCCCACGAGCAGTACTTC

j_gene: TRBJ2-6
v_gene: TRBV7-6
d_gene: -
abundance: -
CDR3aa: CASSYLGANVLTF
CDR3nt: TGTGCCAGCAGCTATCTTGGGGCCAACGTCCTGACTTTC

j_gene: TRBJ1-5
v_gene: TRBV11-3
d_gene: -
abundance: -
CDR3aa: CASSLVSYNQPQHF
CDR3nt: TGTGCCAGCAGCTTAGTGTCTTACAATCAGCCCCAGCATTTT

j_gene: TRBJ2-7
v_gene: TRBV2
d_gene: TRBD2
abundance: -
CDR3aa: CASSGRLAGGNEQYF
CDR3nt: TGTGCCAGCAGTGGTAGACTAGCGGGGGGGAACGAGCAGTACTTC

j_gene: TRBJ2-7
v_gene: TRBV11-2
d_gene: TRBD1
abundance: once
CDR3aa: CASSRQGATYEQYF
CDR3nt: TGTGCCAGCAGCCGACAGGGGGCCACCTACGAGCAGTACTTC